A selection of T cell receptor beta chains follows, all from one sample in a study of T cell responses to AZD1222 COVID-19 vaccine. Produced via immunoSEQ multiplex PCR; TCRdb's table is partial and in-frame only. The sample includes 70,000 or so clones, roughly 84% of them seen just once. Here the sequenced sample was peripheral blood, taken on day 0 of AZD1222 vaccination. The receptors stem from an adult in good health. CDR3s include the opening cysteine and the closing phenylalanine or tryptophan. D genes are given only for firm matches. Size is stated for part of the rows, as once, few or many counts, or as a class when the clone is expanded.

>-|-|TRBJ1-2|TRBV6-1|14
TGTGCCAGCAGTGAAGCGGGCAGGAGGTATGGCTACACCTTC
CASSEAGRRYGYTF
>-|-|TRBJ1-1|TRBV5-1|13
TGCGCCAGCAGCTCTCTTGCACGGGAAGAAGCTTTCTTT
CASSSLAREEAFF
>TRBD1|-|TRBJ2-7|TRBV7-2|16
TGTGCCAGCAGCTTAGATCCCGGGACAGGGAACAACGAGCAGTACTTC
CASSLDPGTGNNEQYF
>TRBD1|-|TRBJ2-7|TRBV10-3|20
TGTGCCATCAGCGGTTTTTTTTCTACCGGGACAGACTTTAGCTCCTACGAGCAGTACTTC
CAISGFFSTGTDFSSYEQYF
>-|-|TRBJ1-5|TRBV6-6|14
TGTGCCAGCAGTTATTCGGGGATAGATCAGCCCCAGCATTTT
CASSYSGIDQPQHF
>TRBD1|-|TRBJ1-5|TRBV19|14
TGTGCCAGTAAGGGACAGGGTTGGTATCAGCCCCAGCATTTT
CASKGQGWYQPQHF
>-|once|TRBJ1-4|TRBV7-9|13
TGTGCCAGCAGCCTAGGGGCCTATGAAAAACTGTTTTTT
CASSLGAYEKLFF
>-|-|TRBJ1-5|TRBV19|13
TGTGCCAGTAGTGGAACGGATTATCAGCCCCAGCATTTT
CASSGTDYQPQHF
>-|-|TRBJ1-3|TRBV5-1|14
TGCGCCAGCAGCTTGAAATCCTCTGGAAACACCATATATTTT
CASSLKSSGNTIYF
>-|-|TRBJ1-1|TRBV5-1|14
TGCGCCAGCAGCTTACAACAGGTTAACACTGAAGCTTTCTTT
CASSLQQVNTEAFF
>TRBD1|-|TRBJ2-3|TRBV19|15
TGTGCCAGTAGTACCGGGACAGGCCCCACAGATACGCAGTATTTT
CASSTGTGPTDTQYF
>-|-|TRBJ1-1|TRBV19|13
TGTGCCACCTGGGGCGCGCGGAACACTGAAGCTTTCTTT
CATWGARNTEAFF
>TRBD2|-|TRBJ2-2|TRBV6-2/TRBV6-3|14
TGTGCCAGCAGCCCCAGCGGGGCCGGCGGGGAGCTGTTTTTT
CASSPSGAGGELFF
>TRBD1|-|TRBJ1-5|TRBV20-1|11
TGCAGTGCCCTTGACAGGGTGGCCCAGCATTTT
CSALDRVAQHF
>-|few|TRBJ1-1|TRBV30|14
TGTGCCTGGAGTAATGGCAGGTCGAACACTGAAGCTTTCTTT
CAWSNGRSNTEAFF
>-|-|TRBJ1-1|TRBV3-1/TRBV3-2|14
TGTGCCAGCAGCCCCCGGGACCTCTACACTGAAGCTTTCTTT
CASSPRDLYTEAFF
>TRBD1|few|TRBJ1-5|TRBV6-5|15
TGTGCCAGCAGCCCCAGGGGGTTGAGCAATCAGCCCCAGCATTTT
CASSPRGLSNQPQHF
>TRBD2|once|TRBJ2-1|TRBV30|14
TGTGCCTGGAGTGGGACTAGCGGGGGCGGTGAGCAGTTCTTC
CAWSGTSGGGEQFF
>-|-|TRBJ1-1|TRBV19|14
TGTGCCAGTAGTATCGGGGGGCTTGGTACTGAAGCTTTCTTT
CASSIGGLGTEAFF
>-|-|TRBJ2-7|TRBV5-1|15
TGCGCCAGCAGCTTGGGAAGCGCGGGGACCTACGAGCAGTACTTC
CASSLGSAGTYEQYF
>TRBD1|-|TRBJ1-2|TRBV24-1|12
TGTGCCACCTCCGACAGGGTGGATGGCTACACCTTC
CATSDRVDGYTF
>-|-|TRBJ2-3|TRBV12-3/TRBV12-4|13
TGTGCCAGCAGTCCCGAGGGGAGGGATACGCAGTATTTT
CASSPEGRDTQYF
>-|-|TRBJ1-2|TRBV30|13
TGTGCCGTCAAAAAAGGGGGAGATCATGGCTACACCTTC
CAVKKGGDHGYTF
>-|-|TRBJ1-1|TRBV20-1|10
TGCAGTGCTATCGGCCGTGAAGCTTTCTTT
CSAIGREAFF
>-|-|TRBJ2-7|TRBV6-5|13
TGTGCCAGCTCAAAGGCAGGGAGCGGCGAGCAGTACTTC
CASSKAGSGEQYF
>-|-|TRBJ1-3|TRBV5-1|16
TGCGCCAGCAGATACCGCCGCAGGGTCTCTGGAAACACCATATATTTT
CASRYRRRVSGNTIYF
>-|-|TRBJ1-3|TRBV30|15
TGTGCCTGGAGTTGGAGGGGGGGTGCTGGAAACACCATATATTTT
CAWSWRGGAGNTIYF
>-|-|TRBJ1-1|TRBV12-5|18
TGTGCTAGTGGTTTGGTATTTTCCCTCAGGGGAGGAGGCACTGAAGCTTTCTTT
CASGLVFSLRGGGTEAFF
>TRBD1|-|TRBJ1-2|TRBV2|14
TGTGCCAGCAGCGTGGACAGGGCGAACTATGGCTACACCTTC
CASSVDRANYGYTF
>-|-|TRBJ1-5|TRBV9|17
TGTGCCAGCAGCGTAGGGTCGGGGGAAGCTGGCAATCAGCCCCAGCATTTT
CASSVGSGEAGNQPQHF
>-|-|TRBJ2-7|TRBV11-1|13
TGTGCCAGCAGCCCCCACCCTACCTACGAGCAGTACTTC
CASSPHPTYEQYF
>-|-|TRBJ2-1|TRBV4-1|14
TGCGCCAGCAGGGGGGAATCCTCTTACAATGAGCAGTTCTTC
CASRGESSYNEQFF
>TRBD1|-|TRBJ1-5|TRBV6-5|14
TGTGCCAGCAGCCCGGGACAGGGTAATCAGCCCCAGCATTTT
CASSPGQGNQPQHF
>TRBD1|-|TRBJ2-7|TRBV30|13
TGTGCCTGGAGCCGGGACAGCCCCTCCGAGCAGTACTTC
CAWSRDSPSEQYF